The present TCR beta chain was sequenced within a study of spatial heterogeneity in lung cancer (dated 2019 in TCRdb). For the study in its entirety: Samples were obtained from 65 to 90 patients with early-stage, untreated non-small cell lung cancer from the lung TRACERx cohort. Follow-up PBMC samples were sequenced whenever available, with the median time to follow-up being two to three years after resection. Beta-chain transcripts were consistently detected in greater numbers than alpha-chain transcripts, which likely reflected higher beta-chain transcript abundance. In the raw uncorrected reads, each unique combination of TCR and UMI appeared on average more than ten times. The study quantitatively compared TCR alpha and beta repertoires across multiple tumor regions, matched nontumor lung and blood in non-small cell lung cancer. Nonsynonymous mutation counts, determined by whole-exome sequencing of tumor tissue, were related to features of the TCR repertoire. At surgery, some 200 tumor regions, 64 matched nontumor lung samples and a few dozen PBMC samples were TCR-sequenced for both alpha and beta chains. The full study reports these points: Confirming at a functional level the hypothesis that regional TCRs recognize regional mutations was considered to require additional single-cell paired TCR alpha and beta sequencing. Ubiquitous expanded tumor TCRs were found in blood more often at tumor resection than at routine follow-up. Only roughly 15 patients were included in the comparisons of baseline and follow-up blood repertoires.

This clonotype was detected many times. Its antigen target is currently unknown. The sample holds no much larger clone one base away, and base qualities are not on file. Read against the paper, the sample's time point label means: blood at routine non-recurrence follow-up after resection. Whole RNA extracted from tumor and nontumor lung tissue, or from cryopreserved PBMC samples, was used for TCR sequencing without cell sorting. Only patients with enough RNA available from two or more tumor regions were chosen for TCR sequencing. Receptor amplification or capture employed 5' RACE. The sequencer was a NextSeq 500. The TCR library protocol attached a unique molecular identifier to each TCR cDNA molecule to allow correction of PCR and sequencing errors. Under the source paper's analysis protocol: Decombinator tools were used for TCR identification, UMI-based error correction and CDR3 extraction. Expanded TCRs were defined as those above a frequency of 2 per 1,000, corresponding to the top 1% of the tumor frequency distribution. Renyi diversity was computed with the R vegan package after each repertoire had been subsampled 100 times to 5,000 TCRs. CDR3 similarity networks were built from amino acid triplet string-kernel similarity, with CDR3s being connected when pairwise similarity was above 0.82. Clones were called with MiXCR by TCRdb after fastp trimmed the public reads at Q25, and only in-frame beta chains were retained. Under each unique CDR3 protein, matching rows form one entry showing the most common genes and DNA. These V and J calls rely on TCRdb rather than the paper's analysis. The table for this sample lists roughly 120,000 distinct CDR3 sequences; roughly an eighth of them were counted only once. Of the sample, 15% to 20% falls within the top ten clones.

The V end loses 5 bases and the J end loses 0 bases, and a stretch of 5 bases separates them. Taken from the germline V gene, the CDR1 and CDR2 loops are KGHSH and LQKENI. Measured from the cysteine to the phenylalanine, the CDR3 is 13 residues long. Just CDR3 DNA is preserved here, 39 bases in frame from base 1. The chain is encoded by TRBV18 joined to TRBJ1-5, with the D gene not clear enough to name. The input for sequencing was PBMCs, taken at follow-up. The source of this sequence is a male donor with early-stage non-small cell lung cancer. The CDR3 here reads CASSAHSNQPQHF. The DNA sequence is TGTGCCAGCTCAGCCCATAGCAATCAGCCCCAGCATTTT.